These 17 T cell receptor beta chains were all obtained from the same sample, sequenced in a study of blood T cell repertoires in COVID-19. Profiling relied on immunoSEQ multiplex PCR, and the TCRdb table lists in-frame clones only, not all of them. The data contain 40,000 to 65,000 clones, roughly four fifths of them singletons. The sample comprised peripheral blood. The receptors here all came from a human donor in a cohort sampled during active COVID-19.

The gene calls are TRBV11-2 and TRBJ1-1; D is undetermined. Germline V gene lookup returns CDR1 SGHAT and CDR2 FQNNGV. The CDR3 extends over 15 amino acids. V was clipped by 5 bases and J by 1 base, with 14 bases between them. The CDR3 DNA reads as TGTGCCAGCAGCCTAACCCCCGGGTGGAACACTGAAGCTTTCTTT. Its translation is CASSLTPGWNTEAFF.

The rearrangement joins TRBV3-1 (or the pseudogene TRBV3-2) to TRBJ2-6; D not certain. This CDR3 contains 16 residues. Deletions cut 1 base from V and 0 bases from J, with 7 bases between. The germline V gene has CDR1 LGHDT and CDR2 YNNKEL (reference sequence). Written as DNA, the CDR3 is TGTGCCAGCAGCCAAGTCCCCAGCTCTGGGGCCAACGTCCTGACTTTC. Its protein product is CASSQVPSSGANVLTF.

This clone was seen a single time. J is TRBJ2-3 and V is TRBV5-1; TRBD1 is a possible D gene (6 bases). With 0 bases removed from V and 12 bases from J, the gap between germline ends came to 20 bases. Germline lookup yields CDR1 SGHRS and CDR2 YFSETQ. The CDR3 is 15 residues long. CDR3 in DNA: TGCGCCAGCAGCTTGGATTACTCTGGACAGTCGCCACAGTATTTT. Protein product: CASSLDYSGQSPQYF.

Here the CDR3 reads CASSEATTSPLHF. The DNA of the CDR3 is TGTGCCAGCAGTGAGGCCACCACTTCACCCCTCCACTTT. The J gene is TRBJ1-6, the V gene TRBV6-4; D is undetermined. From germline, CDR1 is MRHNA and CDR2 SNTAGT. This CDR3 has 13 residues. Trimming took 3 bases from V and 9 from J, leaving 9 bases between them.

The genes are TRBV5-1 and TRBJ1-2; D not certain. The V and J ends lost 4 bases and 4 bases respectively, with 14 bases between them. Germline CDR1 SGHRS, CDR2 YFSETQ. The CDR3 has 14 residues. The CDR3 here is CASSLIGGSYGYTF. Written as DNA, the CDR3 is TGCGCCAGCAGCCTAATCGGCGGCAGCTATGGCTACACCTTC.

The V and J genes are TRBV10-3 and TRBJ1-3, with a weak D call TRBD1 (5 bases). The germline V gene has CDR1 ENHRY and CDR2 SYGVKD. Trimming removed 3 bases from V and 4 bases from J, with 16 bases in between. The CDR3 consists of 16 residues. The CDR3 bases are TGTGCCATCAGTGAAGGGGCACTCTCATCGGGAAACACCATATATTTT. Translation gives CAISEGALSSGNTIYF.

The V and J genes are TRBV12-3 or TRBV12-4 and TRBJ1-1; 9 bases match TRBD1. The V segment lost 6 bases and the J segment 5 bases; nucleotides outside the gene matches: 4. This CDR3 contains 13 residues. In DNA, the CDR3 is TGTGCCAGCAGCCCCGGGACAGGGACTGAAGCTTTCTTT. Residues: CASSPGTGTEAFF.

The CDR3 coding sequence is TGTGCCAGCAGATATAGCGGGACCTCCTACGAGCAGTACTTC. Residues: CASRYSGTSYEQYF. This sequence joins TRBV14 and TRBJ2-7, with 8 nucleotides matching TRBD2. The CDR3 consists of 14 residues. CDR1 is SGHDN and CDR2 is FVKESK in the germline V gene. V lost 6 bases and J lost 0; bases outside the gene matches: 4.

The CDR3 protein is CASRIRIRGNQNTEAFF. DNA for the CDR3: TGTGCCAGTAGGATACGGATTAGGGGAAATCAGAACACTGAAGCTTTCTTT. The rearrangement uses TRBV19 and TRBJ1-1; tentative D call: TRBD1 (5 bases). The CDR3 runs 17 residues. V dropped 6 bases and J dropped 1 base, with 21 bases sitting between them. The germline V gene encodes CDR1 LNHDA and CDR2 SQIVND (reference sequence). The full variable domain, with the rest looked up from reference TRBV19 and TRBJ1-1, is DGGITQSPKYLFRKEGQNVTLSCEQNLNHDAMYWYRQDPGQGLRLIYYSQIVNDFQKGDIAEGYSVSREKKESFPLTVTSAQKNPTAFYLCASRIRIRGNQNTEAFFGQGTRLTVV.

This chain links TRBV5-1 with TRBJ2-7; 8 bases match TRBD2. In germline, CDR1 is SGHRS, CDR2 YFSETQ. The CDR3 spans 13 residues. J was trimmed by 5 bases and V by 4 bases; bases with no gene match: 5. The CDR3 sequence: CASSLAGVHEQYF. In DNA, the CDR3 is TGCGCCAGCAGCCTAGCGGGCGTTCACGAGCAGTACTTC.

The chain uses TRBV19 and TRBJ1-5; 8 bases line up with TRBD1. Germline V gene data show CDR1 as LNHDA and CDR2 as SQIVND (reference sequence). The CDR3 is 16 residues long. J was trimmed by 2 bases and V by 3 bases; bases with no gene match: 6. In nucleotides, the CDR3 is TGTGCCAGTAGTATCGTCCAGGGGGCCGGCAATCAGCCCCAGCATTTT. This gives the protein CASSIVQGAGNQPQHF.

This chain connects TRBV18 to TRBJ2-7, with D possibly TRBD1 on 5 matching bases. This CDR3 comprises 14 residues. V shed 1 base and J shed 3 bases, with 10 bases lying between them. Germline V CDR1 and CDR2: KGHSH, LQKENI. The CDR3 nucleotides are TGTGCCAGCTCACCACAGACAGCCATCTACGAGCAGTACTTC. Amino acid sequence: CASSPQTAIYEQYF.

The gene calls are TRBV25-1 and TRBJ1-1; D unresolved. The germline CDR1 and CDR2 sequences are MGHDK and SYGVNS. The CDR3 covers 14 residues. Trimming left V 4 bases short and J 1 base short, with 10 bases between. The CDR3 is CASSGGWQNTEAFF. In DNA form, the CDR3 reads TGTGCCAGCAGTGGAGGATGGCAGAACACTGAAGCTTTCTTT.

This chain connects TRBV7-2 to TRBJ2-3; perhaps TRBD2 as D (5 bases). Trimming shortened V by 1 base and J by 3 bases, and 11 bases separated the two germline ends. The CDR3 consists of 15 residues. The germline V gene encodes CDR1 SGHTA and CDR2 FQGNSA. The CDR3 protein is CASSLVDWRTDTQYF. Here the CDR3 DNA reads TGTGCCAGCAGCTTAGTGGACTGGAGGACAGATACGCAGTATTTT.

The chain couples TRBV19 to TRBJ1-1; D gene uncertain. CDR1 and CDR2 from the germline V gene are LNHDA and SQIVND (reference sequence). With 10 bases removed from V and 2 bases from J, the gap between germline ends came to 8 bases. The CDR3 extends over 11 amino acids. CDR3 loop: CATSENTEAFF. CDR3 nucleotides: TGTGCCACCAGCGAAAACACTGAAGCTTTCTTT.

This rearrangement joins TRBV18 to TRBJ1-5; 10 positions match TRBD1. V shed 6 bases, J shed 6 bases, and the junction held 5 bases outside the gene matches. The CDR3 consists of 14 residues. The V gene's germline CDR1 is KGHSH and CDR2 LQKENI. The CDR3 here is CASSPGQGSQPQHF. The CDR3 bases are TGTGCCAGCTCCCCGGGACAGGGGAGTCAGCCCCAGCATTTT.

This clone was picked up a small number of times. This sequence joins TRBV7-2 and TRBJ2-7, with D perhaps TRBD2 (6 bases). This CDR3 comprises 15 residues. V was cut by 4 bases and J by 1 base, with 14 bases left in between. CDR1 is SGHTA, CDR2 FQGNSA, per germline. The CDR3 region is CASSSPWRGSYEQYF. CDR3 coding DNA: TGTGCCAGCAGCTCACCCTGGCGGGGTTCCTACGAGCAGTACTTC.